These T cell receptor beta chains were read from a single sample in a study of blood T cell repertoires in COVID-19. TCRdb's copy holds only in-frame clones and misses some; the assay was immunoSEQ multiplex PCR. There are approximately 170,000 clones in the sample; approximately 85% occur only once, and approximately 10% lies in the top ten. The sample taken for sequencing was peripheral blood. All receptors come from a man between 60 and 70 years old with active or convalescent COVID-19. Both conserved end residues are trimmed from each CDR3.

J gene	V gene	CDR3 protein
TRBJ1-2	TRBV6-5	ASTPRRGQSYGYT
TRBJ1-3	TRBV3-1/TRBV3-2	ASSQGWGQRSGNTIY
TRBJ2-7	TRBV7-2	ASSQRAGASLSEQY
TRBJ2-7	TRBV5-1	ASSTGTSGPWGAYEQY
TRBJ1-4	TRBV5-1	ASSTGQGAEKLF
TRBJ1-2	TRBV9	ASSVDKGAHYGYT
TRBJ1-1	TRBV28	ASYDRGHSTEAF
TRBJ2-7	TRBV14	ASSRMIRQGLGREQY
TRBJ2-3	TRBV5-1	ASSYRTGIGDTQY
TRBJ2-1	TRBV7-9	ASSLDGVRGAYNEQF
TRBJ2-1	TRBV27	ASSFPGVKGNEQF
TRBJ1-2	TRBV11-2	ASSRDRNYGYT
TRBJ1-5	TRBV5-1	ASCLEGAGQPQH
TRBJ2-5	TRBV5-5	ASSQGGGQETQY
TRBJ1-5	TRBV6-5	ASRRQGTGNQPQH
TRBJ1-4	TRBV5-1	ASSLRRQGSNEKLF
TRBJ2-7	TRBV28	ASRTSGSYEQY
TRBJ1-2	TRBV24-1	ATSDLHRGYGYT
TRBJ1-1	TRBV25-1	ASSSDRGDSTEAF
TRBJ2-1	TRBV29-1	SVERTSLRPGDEQF